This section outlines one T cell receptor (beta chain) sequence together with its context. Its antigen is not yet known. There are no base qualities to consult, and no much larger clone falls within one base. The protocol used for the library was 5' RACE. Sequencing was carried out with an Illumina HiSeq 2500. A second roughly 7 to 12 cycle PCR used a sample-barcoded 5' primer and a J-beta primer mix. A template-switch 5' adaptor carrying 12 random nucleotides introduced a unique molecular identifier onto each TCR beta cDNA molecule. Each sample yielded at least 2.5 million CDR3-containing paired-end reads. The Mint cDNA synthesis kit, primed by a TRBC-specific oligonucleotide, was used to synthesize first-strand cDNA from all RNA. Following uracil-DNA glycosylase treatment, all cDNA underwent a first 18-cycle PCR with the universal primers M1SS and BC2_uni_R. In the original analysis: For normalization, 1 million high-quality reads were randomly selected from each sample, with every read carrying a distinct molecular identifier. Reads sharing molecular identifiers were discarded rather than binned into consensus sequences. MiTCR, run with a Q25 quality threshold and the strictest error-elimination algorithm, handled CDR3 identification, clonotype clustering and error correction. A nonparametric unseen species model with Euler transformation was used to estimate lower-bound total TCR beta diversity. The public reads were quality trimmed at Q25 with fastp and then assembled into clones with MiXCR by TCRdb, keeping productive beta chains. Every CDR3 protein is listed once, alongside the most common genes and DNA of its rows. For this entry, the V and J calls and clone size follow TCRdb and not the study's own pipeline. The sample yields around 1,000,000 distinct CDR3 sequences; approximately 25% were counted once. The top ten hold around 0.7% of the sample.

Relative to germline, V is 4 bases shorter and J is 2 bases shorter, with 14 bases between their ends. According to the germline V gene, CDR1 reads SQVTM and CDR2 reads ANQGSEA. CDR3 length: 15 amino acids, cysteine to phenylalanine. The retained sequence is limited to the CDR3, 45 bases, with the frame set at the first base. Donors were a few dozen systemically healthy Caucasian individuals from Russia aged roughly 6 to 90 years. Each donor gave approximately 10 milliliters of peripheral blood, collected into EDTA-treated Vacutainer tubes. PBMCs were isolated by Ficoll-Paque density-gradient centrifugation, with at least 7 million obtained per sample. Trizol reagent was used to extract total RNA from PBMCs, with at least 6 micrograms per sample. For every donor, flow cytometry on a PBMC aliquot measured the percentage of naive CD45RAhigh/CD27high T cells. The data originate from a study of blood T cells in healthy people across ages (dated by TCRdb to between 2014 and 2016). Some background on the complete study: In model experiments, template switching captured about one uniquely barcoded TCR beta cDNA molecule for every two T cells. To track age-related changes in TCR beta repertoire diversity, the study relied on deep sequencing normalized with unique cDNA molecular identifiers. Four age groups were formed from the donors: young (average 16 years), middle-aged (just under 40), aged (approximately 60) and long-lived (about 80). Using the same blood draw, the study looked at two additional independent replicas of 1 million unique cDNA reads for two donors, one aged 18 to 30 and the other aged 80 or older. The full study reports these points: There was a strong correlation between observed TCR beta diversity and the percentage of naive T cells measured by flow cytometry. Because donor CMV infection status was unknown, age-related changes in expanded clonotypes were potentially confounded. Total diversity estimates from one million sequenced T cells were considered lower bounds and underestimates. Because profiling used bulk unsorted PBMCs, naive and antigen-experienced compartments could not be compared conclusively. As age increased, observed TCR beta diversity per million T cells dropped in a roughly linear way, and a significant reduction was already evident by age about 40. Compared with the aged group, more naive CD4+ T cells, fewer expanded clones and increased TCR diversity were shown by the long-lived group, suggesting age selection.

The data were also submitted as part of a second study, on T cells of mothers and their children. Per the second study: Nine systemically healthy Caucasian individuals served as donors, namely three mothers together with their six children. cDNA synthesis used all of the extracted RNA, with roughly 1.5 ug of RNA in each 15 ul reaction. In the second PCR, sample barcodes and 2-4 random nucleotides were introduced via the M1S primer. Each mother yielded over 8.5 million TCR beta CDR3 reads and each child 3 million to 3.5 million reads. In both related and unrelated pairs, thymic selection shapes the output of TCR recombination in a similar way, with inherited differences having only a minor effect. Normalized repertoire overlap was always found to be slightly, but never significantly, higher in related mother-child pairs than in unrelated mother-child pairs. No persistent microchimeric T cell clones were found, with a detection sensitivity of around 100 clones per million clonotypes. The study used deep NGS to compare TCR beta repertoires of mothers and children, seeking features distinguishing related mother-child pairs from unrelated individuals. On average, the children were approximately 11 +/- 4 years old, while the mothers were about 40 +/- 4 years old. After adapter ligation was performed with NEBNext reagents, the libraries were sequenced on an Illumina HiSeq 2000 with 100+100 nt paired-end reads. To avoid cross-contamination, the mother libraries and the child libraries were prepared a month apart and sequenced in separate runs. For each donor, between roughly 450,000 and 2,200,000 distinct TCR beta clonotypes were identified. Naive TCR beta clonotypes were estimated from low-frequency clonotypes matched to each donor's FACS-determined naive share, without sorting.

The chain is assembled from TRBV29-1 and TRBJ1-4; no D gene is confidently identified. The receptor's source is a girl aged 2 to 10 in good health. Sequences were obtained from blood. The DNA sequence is TGCAGCGTTGCAGCGGGGTATGGGACTAATGAAAAACTGTTTTTT. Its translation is CSVAAGYGTNEKLFF. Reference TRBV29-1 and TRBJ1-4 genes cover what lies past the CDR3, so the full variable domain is SAVISQKPSRDICQRGTSLTIQCQVDSQVTMMFWYRQQPGQSLTLIATANQGSEATYESGFVIDKFPISRPNLTFSTLTVSNMSPEDSSIYLCSVAAGYGTNEKLFFGSGTQLSVL.